This passage covers 25 T cell receptor beta chains from one sample sequenced in a study of blood T cell repertoires in COVID-19. The method was immunoSEQ multiplex PCR; TCRdb's version includes in-frame clones alone and lacks a portion of them. The sample includes about 72,000 clones, 82% of them seen just once. Sequencing was done on a sample of peripheral blood. Source of these receptors: a human donor in a cohort sampled during active COVID-19.

J is TRBJ1-1 and V is TRBV7-2, with a weak D call TRBD1 (5 bases). The CDR3 covers 14 residues. V lost 5 bases, J lost 3 bases, and 13 bases lay in between. Per the germline V gene, CDR1 is SGHTA and CDR2 is FQGNSA. The CDR3 region has the DNA TGTGCCAGCAGCCTACAACAGGAGTACACTGAAGCTTTCTTT. Protein product: CASSLQQEYTEAFF.

The chain recombines TRBV7-2 with TRBJ2-3; 9 bases agree with TRBD2. This CDR3 comprises 18 residues. CDR1 is SGHTA and CDR2 is FQGNSA in the germline V gene. V lost 2 bases to trimming and J lost 0 bases; unmatched junction nucleotides: 9. The CDR3 coding sequence is TGTGCCAGCAGCTTATTATATGGCCTAGCGGGGAGCACAGATACGCAGTATTTT. Translation gives CASSLLYGLAGSTDTQYF.

The V gene is TRBV11-2, the J gene TRBJ2-2; D is perhaps TRBD1 (6 bases). The V gene's germline CDR1 is SGHAT and CDR2 FQNNGV. The CDR3 has 16 amino acids. Trimming left V 5 bases short and J 0 bases short, with 13 bases between. The CDR3 DNA reads TGTGCCAGCAGCCCGAGGACAGCGACGAACACCGGGGAGCTGTTTTTT. This translates into CASSPRTATNTGELFF.

This clone was seen more than once but under ten times. The V gene is TRBV7-2, the J gene TRBJ2-6; D gene uncertain. This CDR3 comprises 16 residues. Germline V lookup: CDR1 SGHTA, CDR2 FQGNSA. V gave up 5 bases and J gave up 0 bases, with 11 bases separating them. The chain's CDR3 is CASSPKTASGANVLTF. The CDR3 DNA is TGTGCCAGCAGCCCTAAAACAGCCTCTGGGGCCAACGTCCTGACTTTC.

The chain joins TRBV19 to TRBJ2-2; 9 bases are a match to TRBD2. The CDR3 totals 17 residues. The germline CDR1 and CDR2 sequences are LNHDA and SQIVND (reference sequence). The V and J ends lost 3 bases and 0 bases, in that order; junction bases with no gene match: 5. CDR3 region: CASSINGGGANTGELFF. CDR3 in DNA: TGTGCCAGTAGTATCAACGGCGGGGGGGCGAACACCGGGGAGCTGTTTTTT. Complete variable domain (other parts from reference TRBV19 and TRBJ2-2): DGGITQSPKYLFRKEGQNVTLSCEQNLNHDAMYWYRQDPGQGLRLIYYSQIVNDFQKGDIAEGYSVSREKKESFPLTVTSAQKNPTAFYLCASSINGGGANTGELFFGEGSRLTVL.

The rearrangement joins TRBV11-2 to TRBJ2-7; D perhaps matches TRBD2 (6 bases). V lost 5 bases and J lost 1, with 6 bases in between. Germline V gene sequence: CDR1 SGHAT, CDR2 FQNNGV. This CDR3 has 12 residues. CDR3 sequence (DNA): TGTGCCAGCAGCCGGGGGTCCTACGAGCAGTACTTC. It codes for CASSRGSYEQYF.

The chain links TRBV10-3 to TRBJ1-3; D call uncertain. The germline gives CDR1 ENHRY, CDR2 SYGVKD. V lost 10 bases and J 4 bases, leaving 14 bases between the germline ends. The CDR3 length is 13 residues. CDR3 amino acids: CASGLSSGNTIYF. CDR3 nucleotide sequence: TGTGCCAGCGGCTTAAGCTCGGGAAACACCATATATTTT.

The J gene is TRBJ2-5, the V gene TRBV29-1; the D gene is possibly TRBD2 (6 bases). Trimming removed 6 bases from V and 0 bases from J, with 11 bases in between. The germline CDR1 and CDR2 sequences are SQVTM and ANQGSEA. CDR3 size: 13 residues. The CDR3: CSVSGGNQETQYF. As DNA, the CDR3 is TGCAGCGTCTCAGGCGGGAACCAAGAGACCCAGTACTTC. Combining the CDR3 with reference TRBV29-1 and TRBJ2-5 gives the whole variable domain SAVISQKPSRDICQRGTSLTIQCQVDSQVTMMFWYRQQPGQSLTLIATANQGSEATYESGFVIDKFPISRPNLTFSTLTVSNMSPEDSSIYLCSVSGGNQETQYFGPGTRLLVL.

The V call is TRBV4-3, the J call TRBJ2-7, with a tentative D call TRBD1 (5 bases). The CDR3 totals 16 residues. V lost 0 bases to trimming and J lost 0 bases, with 12 bases between them. CDR1 is LGHNA and CDR2 is YSLEER in the germline V gene. The CDR3 region is CASSQDGLRASYEQYF. CDR3 bases: TGCGCCAGCAGCCAAGATGGCCTCAGGGCCTCCTACGAGCAGTACTTC.

The chain recombines TRBV29-1 with TRBJ1-3; tentatively, D is TRBD1 (6 bases). The ends were cut back, 4 bases at V and 0 bases at J, with 19 bases in the middle. CDR3 size: 17 residues. In germline, CDR1 is SQVTM, CDR2 ANQGSEA. The CDR3 nucleotides read TGCAGCGTTGCTAATTTGGGGGCAGGCTACTCTGGAAACACCATATATTTT. This translates into CSVANLGAGYSGNTIYF.

The chain carries TRBV5-6 and TRBJ1-4; TRBD1 aligns across 8 bases. CDR1 and CDR2 from the germline V gene are SGHDT and YYEEEE. V gave up 4 bases and J gave up 6 bases; unmatched junction bases: 8. This CDR3 is 15 amino acids long. CDR3: CASSSTGGPDEKLFF. CDR3 DNA: TGTGCCAGCAGCAGCACAGGGGGTCCGGATGAAAAACTGTTTTTT.

This clone was recorded once. The chain carries TRBV7-6 and TRBJ2-7; 8 bases are shared with TRBD1. With V trimmed by 5 bases and J by 6 bases, 12 bases remained unmatched. The CDR3 spans 15 residues. Germline assignment: CDR1 SGHVS and CDR2 FNYEAQ. DNA for the CDR3: TGTGCCAGCAGCCCTACAGGGGGTAGCACAGGCGAGCAGTACTTC. Translating gives CASSPTGGSTGEQYF. Filled out from reference TRBV7-6 and TRBJ2-7, the complete variable domain reads GAGVSQSPRYKVTKRGQDVALRCDPISGHVSLYWYRQALGQGPEFLTYFNYEAQQDKSGLPNDRFSAERPEGSISTLTIQRTEQRDSAMYRCASSPTGGSTGEQYFGPGTRLTVT.

The chain employs TRBV19 and TRBJ1-2; 7 bases are a match to TRBD1. With V trimmed by 0 bases and J by 6 bases, 4 bases remained unmatched. Germline lookup yields CDR1 LNHDA and CDR2 SQIVND (reference sequence). This CDR3 has 14 residues. In nucleotides, the CDR3 is TGTGCCAGTAGTATAGAGGTGACAGGGAATGGCTACACCTTC. This gives the protein CASSIEVTGNGYTF.

This chain links TRBV6-5 with TRBJ1-2; maybe TRBD1 (5 bases). This CDR3 is built from 14 residues. Germline V gene lookup returns CDR1 MNHEY and CDR2 SVGAGI. Trimming took off 2 bases at V and 8 bases at J, with 15 bases between the two ends. The CDR3 region has the DNA TGTGCCAGCAGTTACGGGCCGGGGGGTTCCGGCTACACCTTC. As protein: CASSYGPGGSGYTF.

The rearrangement uses TRBV5-1 and TRBJ2-7; D perhaps matches TRBD2 (5 bases). Germline V gene data show CDR1 as SGHRS and CDR2 as YFSETQ. Trimming left V 1 base short and J 2 bases short, with 10 bases between. The CDR3 has 14 amino acids. CDR3 DNA sequence: TGCGCCAGCAGCTTGAATGGGAGAACCTACGAGCAGTACTTC. Its translation: CASSLNGRTYEQYF.

The chain has TRBV6-5 and TRBJ1-5, with D maybe TRBD1 (5 bases). This CDR3 region has 14 residues. V lost 5 bases and J 0 bases, leaving 8 bases between the germline ends. The germline V gene has CDR1 MNHEY and CDR2 SVGAGI. The CDR3 protein is CASSPGHSNQPQHF. The CDR3, as DNA: TGTGCCAGCAGTCCAGGACATAGCAATCAGCCCCAGCATTTT.

V usage is TRBV7-2 and J usage is TRBJ2-5; possible D gene TRBD1, 5 bases. CDR1 and CDR2 from the germline V gene are SGHTA and FQGNSA. V was clipped by 4 bases and J by 2 bases, with 11 bases between them. This CDR3 region has 14 residues. The CDR3 reads CASSSSGRQETQYF. CDR3 sequence (DNA): TGTGCCAGCAGCTCCTCAGGGCGACAAGAGACCCAGTACTTC.

The rearrangement uses TRBV7-2 and TRBJ1-5, with D possibly matching TRBD1 (5 bases). Germline V gives CDR1 SGHTA, CDR2 FQGNSA. With 2 bases removed from V and 1 base from J, the gap between germline ends came to 9 bases. The CDR3 length is 15 residues. CDR3: CASSLLSGSNQPQHF. DNA for the CDR3: TGTGCCAGCAGCTTATTATCAGGGAGCAATCAGCCCCAGCATTTT.

This rearrangement joins TRBV30 to TRBJ1-3, with D maybe TRBD1 (5 bases). V lost 2 bases and J 2 bases, leaving 13 bases between the germline ends. Germline lookup yields CDR1 GTSNPN and CDR2 SVGIG (reference sequence). The CDR3 has 15 amino acids. CDR3 DNA sequence: TGTGCCTGGAGTATAGCAGGGCAAACTGGAAACACCATATATTTT. It is translated as CAWSIAGQTGNTIYF.

This sequence joins TRBV30 and TRBJ2-2, with 9 bases identical to TRBD1. This CDR3 is built from 14 residues. Trimming at V came to 8 bases and at J to 5 bases, leaving 9 bases not matched to a gene. The germline CDR1 and CDR2 sequences are GTSNPN and SVGIG (reference sequence). DNA of the CDR3: TGTGCCCGTACAGGGGGCCCTATGACCGGGGAGCTGTTTTTT. Amino acids: CARTGGPMTGELFF.

The rearrangement uses TRBV5-5 and TRBJ1-1, with D perhaps matching TRBD1 (6 bases). CDR1 and CDR2 (germline): SGHKS, YYEKEE (reference sequence). Trimming took off 0 bases at V and 4 bases at J, with 16 bases between the two ends. CDR3 length equals 16 residues. The DNA for the CDR3 is TGTGCCAGCAGCTTGGGCGGGGGGCAGCTCGGCACTGAAGCTTTCTTT. Translated, it gives CASSLGGGQLGTEAFF.

CDR3 region: CASSPLGETYGYTF. Here the CDR3 DNA reads TGTGCCAGCAGCCCTCTAGGGGAAACCTATGGCTACACCTTC. The chain recombines TRBV16 with TRBJ1-2; perhaps TRBD1 as D (5 bases). With 4 bases removed from V and 4 bases from J, the gap between germline ends came to 13 bases. The CDR3 runs to 14 residues. Germline-derived CDR1 and CDR2 are KGHSY and FQNENV.

This clone occurred a few times. The CDR3 protein is CASSIGRNAYEQYF. The DNA of the CDR3 is TGTGCCAGTAGTATCGGCAGGAATGCCTACGAGCAGTACTTC. This chain connects TRBV19 to TRBJ2-7; D gene ambiguous. The germline CDR1 and CDR2 sequences are LNHDA and SQIVND (reference sequence). The CDR3 is 14 amino acids. Trimming left V 3 bases short and J 2 bases short, with 11 bases between.

The V and J genes are TRBV11-2 and TRBJ1-4; TRBD1 matches at 9 bases. V was clipped by 5 bases and J by 8 bases; unmatched bases: 9. CDR1 is SGHAT, CDR2 FQNNGV, per germline. CDR3 length equals 15 residues. The CDR3 protein is CASSTTGGQGEKLFF. Written as DNA, the CDR3 is TGTGCCAGCAGCACAACAGGGGGCCAGGGGGAAAAACTGTTTTTT.

This sequence joins TRBV7-9 and TRBJ1-1; 9 nucleotides match TRBD1. V dropped 3 bases and J dropped 6; count of bases not matched to a gene: 5. The CDR3 is 14 amino acids. Germline assignment: CDR1 SEHNR and CDR2 FQNEAQ (reference sequence). CDR3 nucleotides: TGTGCCAGCAGCTTTGACAGGGGGAATGCTGAAGCTTTCTTT. Amino acids: CASSFDRGNAEAFF.